This paragraph covers one T cell receptor beta chain sequence. This sample is part of a study of beta chain features in type 1 diabetes. Looking at the study overall: Patients shared similar age, gender and cell yields with healthy donors.

As every portion of the isolated RNA was reverse transcribed, the sequencing read expressed TCRB transcripts. The data were produced by immunoSEQ multiplex PCR, yet TCRdb's version contains in-frame clones alone and is incomplete. The table records 200,000 to 250,000 clones, 9.6% of them present only once. Blood was collected once per donor into heparin, averaging around 120 mL. The germline V gene encodes CDR1 SGHNT and CDR2 YYREEE (reference sequence). This CDR3 contains 14 residues. V was clipped by 3 bases and J by 4 bases, with 13 bases between them. This receptor was obtained from a woman under 30 in good health. V and J are TRBV5-4 and TRBJ1-1; TRBD1 might be the D (5 bases). Source material: naive CD4+ T cells from blood. The DNA of the CDR3 is TGTGCCAGCAGCTCCAGGGAAGACTCCACTGAAGCTTTCTTT. As protein: CASSSREDSTEAFF.